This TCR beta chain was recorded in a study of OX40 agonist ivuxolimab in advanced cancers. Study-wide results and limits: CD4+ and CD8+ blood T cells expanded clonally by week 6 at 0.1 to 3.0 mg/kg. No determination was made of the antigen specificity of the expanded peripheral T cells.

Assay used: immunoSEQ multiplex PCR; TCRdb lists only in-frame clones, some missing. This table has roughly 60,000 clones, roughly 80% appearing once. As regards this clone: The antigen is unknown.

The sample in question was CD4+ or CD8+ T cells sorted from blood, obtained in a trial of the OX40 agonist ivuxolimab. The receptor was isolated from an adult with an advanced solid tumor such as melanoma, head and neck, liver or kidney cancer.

The chain's CDR3 is CASSGGLGYTF. The CDR3 DNA reads as TGTGCCAGCAGTGGGGGCTTAGGCTACACCTTC. V and J are TRBV28 and TRBJ1-2; D might be TRBD1 (6 bases). Between the trimmed V and J ends, which lost 5 bases and 8 bases, there was a span of 9 bases. This CDR3 has 11 amino acids. Germline V CDR1 and CDR2: MDHEN, SYDVKM.